A single sample gave rise to the 3 T cell receptor beta chains below, sequenced in a study of CXCR3-negative and CXCR3-positive naive CD8 T cells. UMI-labeled 5' RACE TRB cDNA libraries were prepared from the cells. TCRdb re-called the 5' RACE reads and catalogs CDR3 proteins one per entry, DNA excluded. The table lists about 90,000 distinct CDR3 sequences. Whole-study results and caveats: Naive CXCR3-positive cells had TRB CDR3s more hydrophobic than those of CXCR3-negative naive cells.

These TCRs' antigens remain unknown. The sample taken for sequencing was naive CXCR3+ CD8+ T cells from blood. Stated subset: CD45RO-CCR7+CD27+CD95- naive CD8+ T cells expressing CXCR3 (TNR3+). These TCRs come from a human donor in good health. Some clones in this sample may be carry-over from other donors' samples.

The rearrangement joins TRBV28 to TRBJ2-1; the D gene TCRdb calls, TRBD2, cannot be checked with no DNA. CDR3 size: 12 residues. From germline, CDR1 is MDHEN and CDR2 SYDVKM. CDR3 protein: CAGGQDNNEQFF.

The chain uses TRBV12-3 or TRBV12-4 and TRBJ2-1; the D call of TRBD1 rests on TCRdb alone, since no DNA is present to check it. This CDR3 comprises 14 residues. This chain's CDR3 is CASTPRGTYNEQFF.

The chain joins TRBV30 to TRBJ2-1; the TCRdb call, TRBD2, lacks DNA for checking. This CDR3 comprises 14 residues. Germline V lookup: CDR1 GTSNPN, CDR2 SVGIG (reference sequence). CDR3 sequence: CAWSLARGGDEQFF.